This T cell receptor (beta chain) was found in a study of T cells in women clearing cervical HPV infection. TCRdb's copy holds only in-frame clones and misses some; the assay was immunoSEQ multiplex PCR. The listing contains some 16,000 clones. As concerns this clone: The sequence runs out 3 residues before the end of the CDR3; the remainder is reconstructed from the germline J gene.

Germline values: CDR1 DFQATT, CDR2 SNEGSKA (reference sequence). V gave up 0 bases and J gave up 6 bases, with 18 bases separating them. The CDR3 has 16 residues. This TCR derives from a woman between 18 and 69 years old with a cervical HPV16 infection that either progressed to CIN3+ or cleared (not recorded which). V is TRBV20-1 and J is TRBJ2-1; D might be TRBD2 (7 bases). Sequenced input: blood buffy coat. CDR3 DNA, as far as it was read: TGCAGTGCTAGAGACCAAAGGGGGGGCCGTCGCAATGAG. Amino acid sequence: CSARDQRGGRRNE. In full, the CDR3 reads CSARDQRGGRRNEQFF.